Described below is a single TCR beta chain sequence and its context. Germline V lookup: CDR1 SGHRS, CDR2 YFSETQ. Trimming shortened V by 0 bases and J by 5 bases, and 11 bases separated the two germline ends. The CDR3 runs 14 residues. This sample stems from a study of OX40 agonist ivuxolimab in advanced cancers. The table came from immunoSEQ multiplex PCR; TCRdb's copy has only in-frame clones and leaves some out. This table holds tens of thousands of clones, about 83% found once. This TCR was recovered from an adult with an advanced solid tumor such as melanoma, head and neck, liver or kidney cancer. The sequencing here drew on CD4+ or CD8+ T cells sorted from blood, taken in a trial of the OX40 agonist ivuxolimab. The chain carries TRBV5-1 and TRBJ1-2; maybe TRBD1 (5 bases). The CDR3: CASSLAFPGYGYTF. Here the CDR3 DNA reads TGCGCCAGCAGCTTGGCGTTTCCAGGGTATGGCTACACCTTC.